Sequencing of this T cell receptor beta chain was carried out in a study of T cells in Graves' hyperthyroidism and ophthalmopathy (dated by TCRdb to 2018 to 2020). Broadly, across the study: Peripheral blood was collected at initial diagnosis, before any treatment. To identify TCR V-J signatures that set the groups apart, the researchers used a discovery cohort of 95 to 100 patients, made up of around 42 with Graves' ophthalmopathy and 57 with stable Graves' hyperthyroidism. Thyroid tissue and blood T-cell repertoires from several Graves' hyperthyroidism patients were also compared in the study. The paper describes TCR Vbeta CDR3 sequencing of 140 or so peripheral blood samples, made up of under 50 ophthalmopathy patients, some 76 hyperthyroidism patients and roughly 17 progressor patients. The roughly 91 discovery patients were randomly divided into training and test sets at a 7:3 ratio. Following sampling, methimazole starting at 30 mg daily was given to hyperthyroidism patients, and high-dose intravenous methylprednisolone was given to ophthalmopathy patients. An independent validation cohort of around 20 hyperthyroidism patients and approximately 15 patients who later progressed to ophthalmopathy tested prospective prediction of ophthalmopathy. Points the paper makes about the study in general: Blood samples also contained most of the expanded thyroid clonotypes (frequency above 0.001), which suggests that blood repertoires may reflect thyroid immune responses. Ophthalmopathy was separated from stable hyperthyroidism by a 13 V-J signature model, with approximately 89% sensitivity and 81% to 82% specificity obtained in cross-validation and 80%/75% obtained in testing. During validation, the model predicted progression to ophthalmopathy a median of roughly six months ahead of onset, with roughly 65% sensitivity and around 73% specificity. No statistical method was used to fix the sample size in advance, and group allocation was not hidden from the investigators.

The TCR beta CDR3 regions were amplified from RNA transcripts. A first-round RT-PCR of the TCR CDR3 used the HTBI primer set with the Qiagen OneStep RT-PCR kit. The libraries were constructed in a second round of multiplex PCR and then size-selected and purified. The libraries were sequenced on an Illumina HiSeq2000 using paired-end 100 bp reads. The study's own analysis went as follows. Raw data were processed with SOAPnuke, discarding reads with adapters, uncalled bases, mean Phred below 15, or no exact constant-primer or identifier match. High-quality paired reads were merged with COPE v1.2.5, and unique nucleotide sequences were defined as clonotypes. MiTCR v1.1 was used to align the clonotypes against IMGT TRBV, TRBD and TRBJ reference segments. Only V-J combinations with frequency above 0.0001, covering 99.2% of repertoires, were analysed. The TCS score was defined as the ratio of F50 (clonal expansion) to E x V (chaos), calculated using BLOSUM62-based TCRdist between CDR3 peptides within each V-J. Welch's t-statistics and random forest reduced just over 500 V-J features to roughly 13, which were used in a naive Bayes classifier (R e1071). TCRdb reprocessed the public reads (quality trimming at Q25 with fastp, clone calling with MiXCR) and kept in-frame beta chains. Rows with one shared CDR3 protein collapse into an entry with the most common genes and DNA. TCRdb, rather than the study authors, made the V and J calls. The sample table holds fewer than 500,000 distinct CDR3 sequences, of which about 15% were seen once. Of the sample, less than 15% falls within the top ten clones.

This clonotype occurred a few times. Its antigen remains unidentified. No clone much larger than this one lies a single base away; base qualities are absent. Ophthalmopathy patients had moderately to severely active disease, with a Clinical Activity Score of 3 or more, a NOSPECS grade of 4 or more, and a disease duration of less than 3 months. The study excluded patients with uncontrolled infections, other autoimmune diseases, pregnancy or lactation. Diagnoses were established on the basis of clinical symptoms, serum thyroxine and TRAb, thyroid ultrasound, and orbital computed tomography. PBMCs were separated from approximately 9.9 ml of fresh peripheral blood using Ficoll-Paque density gradient centrifugation. Total RNA was extracted with Trizol reagent, and quality was checked on an Agilent 2100 Bioanalyzer. CDR1 and CDR2 are read off the germline V gene (reference sequence) as LNHNV and YYDKDF. Measured from the cysteine to the phenylalanine, the CDR3 is 14 residues long. The DNA shown is the 42-base CDR3, in frame from base 1. From V the trimming removes 0 bases and from J it removes 6 bases, while the gene matches leave 2 bases of the junction unaccounted for.

The clonotype was recovered from a man younger than 35 with Graves' ophthalmopathy. Rearrangement joined TRBV15 to TRBJ2-7; 10 bases in the middle match TRBD2. Sequencing was done on a sample of blood. The nucleotide sequence reads TGTGCCACCAGCAGAGAACTAGCGGGAACCGAGCAGTACTTC. Protein translation: CATSRELAGTEQYF.